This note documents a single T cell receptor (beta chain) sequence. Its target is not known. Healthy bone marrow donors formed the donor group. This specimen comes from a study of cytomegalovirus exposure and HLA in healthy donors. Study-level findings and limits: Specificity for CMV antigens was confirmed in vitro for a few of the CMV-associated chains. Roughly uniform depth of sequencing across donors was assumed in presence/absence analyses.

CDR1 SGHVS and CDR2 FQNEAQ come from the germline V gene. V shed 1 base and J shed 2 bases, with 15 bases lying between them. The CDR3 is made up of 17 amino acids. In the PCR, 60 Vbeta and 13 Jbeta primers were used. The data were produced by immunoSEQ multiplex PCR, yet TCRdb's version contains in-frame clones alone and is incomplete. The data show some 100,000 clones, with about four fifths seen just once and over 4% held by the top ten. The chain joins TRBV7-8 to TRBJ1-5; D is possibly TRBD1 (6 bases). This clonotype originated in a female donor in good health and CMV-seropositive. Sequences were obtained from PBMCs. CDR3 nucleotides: TGTGCCAGCAGCTTAGGGCTCTGGACAGCTCGCAATCAGCCCCAGCATTTT. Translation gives CASSLGLWTARNQPQHF.